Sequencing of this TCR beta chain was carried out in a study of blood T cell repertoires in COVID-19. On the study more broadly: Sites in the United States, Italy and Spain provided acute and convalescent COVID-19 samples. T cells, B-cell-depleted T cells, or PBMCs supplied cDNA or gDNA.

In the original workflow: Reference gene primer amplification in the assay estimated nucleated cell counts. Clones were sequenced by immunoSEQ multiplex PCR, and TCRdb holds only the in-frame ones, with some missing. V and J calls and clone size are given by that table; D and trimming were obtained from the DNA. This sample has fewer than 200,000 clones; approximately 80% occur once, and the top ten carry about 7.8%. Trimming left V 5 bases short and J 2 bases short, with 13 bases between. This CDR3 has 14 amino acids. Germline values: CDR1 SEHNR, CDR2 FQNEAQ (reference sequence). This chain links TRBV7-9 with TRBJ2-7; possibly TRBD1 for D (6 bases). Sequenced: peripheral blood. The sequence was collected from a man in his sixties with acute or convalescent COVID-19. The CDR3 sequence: CASSLLGDTYEQYF. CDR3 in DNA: TGTGCCAGCAGCCTCCTGGGGGACACCTACGAGCAGTACTTC.